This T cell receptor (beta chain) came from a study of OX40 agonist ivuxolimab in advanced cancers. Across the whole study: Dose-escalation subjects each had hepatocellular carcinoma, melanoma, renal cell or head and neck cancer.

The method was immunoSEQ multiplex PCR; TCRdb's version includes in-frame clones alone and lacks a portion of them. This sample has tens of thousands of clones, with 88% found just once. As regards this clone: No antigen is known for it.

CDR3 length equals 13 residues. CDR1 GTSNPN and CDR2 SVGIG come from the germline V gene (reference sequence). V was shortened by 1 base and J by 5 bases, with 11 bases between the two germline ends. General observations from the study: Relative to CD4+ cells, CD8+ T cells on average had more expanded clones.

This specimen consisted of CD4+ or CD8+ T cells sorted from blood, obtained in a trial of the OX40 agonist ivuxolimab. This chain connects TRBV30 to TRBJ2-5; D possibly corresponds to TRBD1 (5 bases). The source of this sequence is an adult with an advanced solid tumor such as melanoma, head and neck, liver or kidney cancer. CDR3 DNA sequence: TGTGCCTGGAGTGAGGGGTCCAGGGAGACCCAGTACTTC. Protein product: CAWSEGSRETQYF.